What follows are 26 T cell receptor beta chains derived from one specimen sequenced in a study of blood T cell repertoires in COVID-19. Profiling relied on immunoSEQ multiplex PCR, and the TCRdb table lists in-frame clones only, not all of them. The data show approximately 330,000 clones, over 75% seen once. Input material: peripheral blood. These receptors all come from a woman aged 45-65 years with active or convalescent COVID-19.

The CDR3 DNA reads TGCGCCAGCAGCTCGGGACACGGCTCCTACGAGCAGTACTTC. The encoded protein is CASSSGHGSYEQYF. The chain employs TRBV5-1 and TRBJ2-7, with D possibly being TRBD1 (6 bases). Trimming took 3 bases from V and 0 from J, leaving 10 bases between them. The CDR3 is 14 amino acids. Germline CDR1 and CDR2: SGHRS and YFSETQ.

A note on this clone: The sample has other DNA sequences that encode this CDR3 too. The rearrangement uses TRBV5-1 and TRBJ2-7; TRBD2 might be the D (6 bases). The CDR3 is 12 amino acids. Germline lookup yields CDR1 SGHRS and CDR2 YFSETQ. The V end was cut by 0 bases, the J end by 6 bases, with 7 bases between. The CDR3 sequence: CASSLGGGEQYF. The DNA for the CDR3 is TGCGCCAGCAGCTTGGGGGGAGGCGAGCAGTACTTC.

The chain is built from TRBV6-6 and TRBJ1-5; D is uncertain. Germline CDR1 MNHNY, CDR2 SVGAGI (reference sequence). V lost 0 bases and J lost 3, with 12 bases in between. The CDR3 extends over 16 amino acids. For the CDR3, the DNA is TGTGCCAGCAGTTACTCGGACTCTAGCCACAATCAGCCCCAGCATTTT. It is translated as CASSYSDSSHNQPQHF.

The CDR3 region is CASSELDRSVSYEQYF. CDR3 nucleotides: TGTGCCAGCAGTGAACTAGACAGGTCGGTTTCCTACGAGCAGTACTTC. V gene TRBV2 combines with J gene TRBJ2-7, with a tentative D call TRBD1 (6 bases). Germline-derived CDR1 and CDR2 are SNHLY and FYNNEI. Between the trimmed V and J ends, which lost 2 bases and 1 base, there was a span of 15 bases. There are 16 residues in the CDR3.

This clone came up a few times. The rearrangement links TRBV7-2 to TRBJ1-1, with 9 nucleotides matching TRBD1. The V gene end was trimmed by 5 bases and the J gene end by 7 bases; junction bases not matched to a gene: 8. Germline values: CDR1 SGHTA, CDR2 FQGNSA. This CDR3 is built from 14 residues. The CDR3 bases are TGTGCCAGCAGCACCTGGACAGGGGATATTGAAGCTTTCTTT. Translating it yields CASSTWTGDIEAFF.

The V gene is TRBV27, the J gene TRBJ2-5, with D unresolved. Per the germline V gene, CDR1 is MNHEY and CDR2 is SMNVEV (reference sequence). CDR3 length: 13 residues. The V end was cut by 2 bases, the J end by 5 bases, with 9 bases between. For the CDR3, the DNA is TGTGCCAGCAGTTTAACTCGTGGTGAGACCCAGTACTTC. Its translation: CASSLTRGETQYF.

This chain connects TRBV23-1 to TRBJ1-5; D remains unclear. TRBV23-1 is an open reading frame whose function is uncertain. The CDR3 consists of 17 residues. V was cut by 3 bases and J by 0 bases, with 15 bases left in between. The CDR3 bases are TGCGCCAGCAGTCATCGGGAACAGATTCATAGCAATCAGCCCCAGCATTTT. It translates to CASSHREQIHSNQPQHF.

The J gene is TRBJ1-1, the V gene TRBV6-2 or TRBV6-3; the D gene is possibly TRBD1 (6 bases). V lost 5 bases and J 1 base, leaving 11 bases between the germline ends. The CDR3 spans 14 residues. Germline CDR1 reads MNHEY; CDR2 reads SVGEGT. The CDR3 DNA reads TGTGCCAGCAGTAGCGGGACACCGAACACTGAAGCTTTCTTT. It is translated as CASSSGTPNTEAFF.

This chain connects TRBV28 to TRBJ2-2, with 9 bases matching TRBD2. The ends lost 5 bases at V and 2 bases at J; junction bases unmatched: 6. Germline V CDR1 and CDR2: MDHEN, SYDVKM. The CDR3 totals 16 residues. The CDR3 reads CASSRGGGANTGELFF. CDR3 nucleotide sequence: TGTGCCAGCAGTCGCGGGGGGGGCGCCAACACCGGGGAGCTGTTTTTT.

J is TRBJ1-4 and V is TRBV9, with D perhaps matching TRBD1 (5 bases). V was pared by 3 bases and J by 8 bases, with 17 bases between. The CDR3 length is 15 residues. Looked up from germline, CDR1 is SGDLS and CDR2 is YYNGEE. DNA of the CDR3: TGTGCCAGCAGCGCGGGGGGGGAGCCTTGGGAAAAACTGTTTTTT. Its translation: CASSAGGEPWEKLFF.

This clone was seen a few times. The chain combines TRBV6-6 with TRBJ1-2, with D possibly being TRBD1 (6 bases). V was trimmed by 6 bases and J by 7 bases, leaving 15 bases between them. Germline CDR1 MNHNY, CDR2 SVGAGI (reference sequence). The CDR3 spans 13 residues. The CDR3 DNA reads TGTGCCAGCAGACCTAACAGGGATGGTGGCTACACCTTC. Protein product: CASRPNRDGGYTF.

This chain's CDR3 is CASSVGGSAYEQYF. CDR3 bases: TGTGCCAGCAGCGTAGGTGGAAGCGCCTACGAGCAGTACTTC. The chain joins TRBV9 to TRBJ2-7, with D unresolved. CDR3 length equals 14 residues. CDR1 is SGDLS, CDR2 YYNGEE, per germline. V was trimmed by 0 bases and J by 2 bases, leaving 9 bases between them.

The CDR3 region is CASNRRGDGELFF. The CDR3 DNA reads TGTGCCAGCAATCGGCGGGGAGACGGGGAGCTGTTTTTT. The gene calls are TRBV6-5 and TRBJ2-2, with a tentative D call TRBD2 (6 bases). V gave up 7 bases and J gave up 7 bases, with 13 bases separating them. In germline, CDR1 is MNHEY, CDR2 SVGAGI. This CDR3 is 13 amino acids long.

The gene calls are TRBV28 and TRBJ2-1; unclear D gene. CDR3 length: 15 residues. Trimming shortened V by 2 bases and J by 4 bases, and 12 bases separated the two germline ends. CDR1 is MDHEN and CDR2 is SYDVKM in the germline V gene. CDR3: CASSLGVTTYNEQFF. In DNA, the CDR3 is TGTGCCAGCAGTTTAGGTGTTACGACATACAATGAGCAGTTCTTC.

V and J are TRBV19 and TRBJ2-7, with 7 bases fitting TRBD2. Per the germline V gene, CDR1 is LNHDA and CDR2 is SQIVND (reference sequence). The V gene end was trimmed by 3 bases and the J gene end by 4 bases; junction bases not matched to a gene: 6. The CDR3 consists of 14 residues. CDR3 protein: CASSMSSGPYEQYF. The CDR3 bases are TGTGCCAGTAGTATGTCTAGCGGACCTTACGAGCAGTACTTC.

The V call is TRBV29-1, the J call TRBJ1-4; D remains ambiguous. The CDR3 runs 13 residues. Germline CDR1 reads SQVTM; CDR2 reads ANQGSEA. Between the trimmed V and J ends, which lost 7 bases and 8 bases, there was a span of 17 bases. CDR3 nucleotide sequence: TGCAGCGCTCGGGAACACTTGAGAGAAAAACTGTTTTTT. Its translation: CSAREHLREKLFF.

V gene TRBV27 combines with J gene TRBJ2-3; 10 bases are shared with TRBD1. The trim removed 8 bases at V and 0 bases at J, leaving 11 bases unmatched. Germline V gives CDR1 MNHEY, CDR2 SMNVEV (reference sequence). The CDR3 runs to 17 residues. The CDR3 is CASREVPGQGSTDTQYF. Here the CDR3 DNA reads TGTGCCAGCCGGGAAGTACCGGGACAGGGGAGCACAGATACGCAGTATTTT.

This chain joins TRBV11-3 and TRBJ1-1, with TRBD1 matching 7 bases. The CDR3 spans 15 residues. The germline CDR1 and CDR2 sequences are SGHNT and YENEEA. V lost 5 bases and J lost 2; bases outside the gene matches: 8. The CDR3 DNA reads as TGTGCCAGCAGCGAAAACCGGGACAGCAACACTGAAGCTTTCTTT. Amino acid sequence: CASSENRDSNTEAFF.

The genes are TRBV5-1 and TRBJ2-7; 13 bases line up with TRBD2. There are 15 residues in the CDR3. The junction had 3 bases not matched to a gene; V was cut back by 0 bases and J by 6 bases. From germline, CDR1 is SGHRS and CDR2 YFSETQ. The CDR3 loop is CASSLVTSGRAEQYF. The CDR3, as DNA: TGCGCCAGCAGCTTGGTTACTAGCGGGAGGGCCGAGCAGTACTTC.

This clone was seen only once. The J gene is TRBJ2-2, the V gene TRBV12-3 or TRBV12-4; D uncertain. The CDR3 loop spans 11 amino acids. Trimming left V 3 bases short and J 7 bases short, with 3 bases between. CDR3 region: CASSFIGELFF. In nucleotides, the CDR3 is TGTGCCAGCAGTTTTATCGGGGAGCTGTTTTTT.

This chain connects TRBV7-3 to TRBJ1-3; tentatively, D is TRBD1 (6 bases). CDR3 size: 14 residues. Germline lookup yields CDR1 SGHTA and CDR2 FQGTGA. Trimming cost V 5 bases and J 0 bases, with 8 bases left between them. The CDR3, as DNA: TGTGCCAGCAGCCCGGACAGCTCTGGAAACACCATATATTTT. Its translation is CASSPDSSGNTIYF.

The V and J genes are TRBV6-5 and TRBJ1-1; tentatively, D is TRBD1 (5 bases). Germline values: CDR1 MNHEY, CDR2 SVGAGI. The CDR3 runs to 13 residues. V lost 7 bases and J 2 bases, leaving 11 bases between the germline ends. The CDR3 protein is CASTPGGNTEAFF. The CDR3 bases are TGTGCCAGCACCCCGGGGGGTAACACTGAAGCTTTCTTT.

The chain employs TRBV18 and TRBJ1-2, with a tentative D call TRBD1 (6 bases). The V gene lost 6 bases and the J gene lost 3 bases, with 14 bases spanning the gap. This CDR3 spans 14 amino acids. The germline V gene encodes CDR1 KGHSH and CDR2 LQKENI. CDR3 sequence (DNA): TGTGCCAGCTCTCTCCGGGACATGGACTATGGCTACACCTTC. This encodes CASSLRDMDYGYTF.

The J gene is TRBJ1-4, the V gene TRBV5-4; no clear D gene. V gave up 0 bases and J gave up 5 bases, with 8 bases separating them. The CDR3 has 14 residues. CDR1 SGHNT and CDR2 YYREEE come from the germline V gene (reference sequence). CDR3: CASSLDTKNEKLFF. The CDR3, as DNA: TGTGCCAGCAGCTTGGACACCAAGAATGAAAAACTGTTTTTT.

This chain joins TRBV2 and TRBJ2-5, with D unresolved. Trimming removed 7 bases from V and 2 bases from J, with 14 bases in between. There are 14 residues in the CDR3. CDR1 and CDR2 (germline): SNHLY, FYNNEI. DNA for the CDR3: TGTGCCAGCAAACCCCGGCAGGTTCAAGAGACCCAGTACTTC. Protein product: CASKPRQVQETQYF.

The CDR3 reads CASSTDRTVPYNEQFF. CDR3 coding DNA: TGTGCCAGTAGTACAGACAGGACTGTTCCCTACAATGAGCAGTTCTTC. The V call is TRBV19, the J call TRBJ2-1; tentatively, D is TRBD1 (6 bases). Trimming took off 4 bases at V and 2 bases at J, with 15 bases between the two ends. In germline, CDR1 is LNHDA, CDR2 SQIVND (reference sequence). This CDR3 is built from 16 residues.